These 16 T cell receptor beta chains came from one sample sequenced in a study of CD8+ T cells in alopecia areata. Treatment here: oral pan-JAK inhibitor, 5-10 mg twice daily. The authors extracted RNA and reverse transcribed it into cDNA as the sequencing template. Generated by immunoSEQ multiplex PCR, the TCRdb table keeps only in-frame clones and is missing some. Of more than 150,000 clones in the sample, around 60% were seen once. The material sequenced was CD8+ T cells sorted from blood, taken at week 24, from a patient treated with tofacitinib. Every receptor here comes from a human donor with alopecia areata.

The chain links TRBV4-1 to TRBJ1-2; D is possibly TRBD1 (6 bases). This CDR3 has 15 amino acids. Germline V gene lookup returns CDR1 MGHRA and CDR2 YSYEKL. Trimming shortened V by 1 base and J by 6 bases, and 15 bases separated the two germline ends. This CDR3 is CASSQARQEVDGYTF. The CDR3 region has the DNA TGCGCCAGCAGCCAAGCTAGACAGGAGGTTGATGGCTACACCTTC.

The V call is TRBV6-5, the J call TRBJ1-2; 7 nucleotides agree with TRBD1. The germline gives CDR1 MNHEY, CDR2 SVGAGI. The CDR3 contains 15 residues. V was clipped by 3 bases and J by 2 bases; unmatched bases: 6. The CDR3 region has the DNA TGTGCCAGCAGTTATTCCGGACAGGAGAACTATGGCTACACCTTC. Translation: CASSYSGQENYGYTF.

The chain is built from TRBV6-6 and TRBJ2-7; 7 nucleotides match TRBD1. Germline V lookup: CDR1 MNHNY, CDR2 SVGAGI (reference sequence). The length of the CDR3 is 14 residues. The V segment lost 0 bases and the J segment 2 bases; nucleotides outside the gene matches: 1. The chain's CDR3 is CASSYSGGPYEQYF. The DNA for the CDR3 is TGTGCCAGCAGTTACTCAGGGGGCCCCTACGAGCAGTACTTC.

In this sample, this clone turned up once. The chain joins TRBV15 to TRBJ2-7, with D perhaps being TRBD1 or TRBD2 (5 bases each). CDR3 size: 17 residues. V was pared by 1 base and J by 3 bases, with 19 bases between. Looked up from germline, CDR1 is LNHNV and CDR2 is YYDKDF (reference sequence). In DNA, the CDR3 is TGTGCCACCAGCAGAGCGGTTCCCCGGGACGGTATCTACGAGCAGTACTTC. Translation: CATSRAVPRDGIYEQYF. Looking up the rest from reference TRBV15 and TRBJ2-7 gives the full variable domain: DAMVIQNPRYQVTQFGKPVTLSCSQTLNHNVMYWYQQKSSQAPKLLFHYYDKDFNNEADTPDNFQSRRPNTSFCFLDIRSPGLGDTAMYLCATSRAVPRDGIYEQYFGPGTRLTVT.

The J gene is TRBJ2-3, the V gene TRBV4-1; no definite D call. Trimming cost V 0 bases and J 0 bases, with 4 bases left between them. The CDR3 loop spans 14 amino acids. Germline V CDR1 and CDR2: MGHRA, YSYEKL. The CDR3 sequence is CASSQDRSTDTQYF. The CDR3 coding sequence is TGCGCCAGCAGCCAAGATAGAAGCACAGATACGCAGTATTTT.

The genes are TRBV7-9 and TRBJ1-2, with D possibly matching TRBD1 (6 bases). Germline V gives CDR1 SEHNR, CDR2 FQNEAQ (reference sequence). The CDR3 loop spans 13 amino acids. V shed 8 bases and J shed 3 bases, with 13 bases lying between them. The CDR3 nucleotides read TGTGCCAGCTTGGGACATGGCGACTATGGCTACACCTTC. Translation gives CASLGHGDYGYTF.

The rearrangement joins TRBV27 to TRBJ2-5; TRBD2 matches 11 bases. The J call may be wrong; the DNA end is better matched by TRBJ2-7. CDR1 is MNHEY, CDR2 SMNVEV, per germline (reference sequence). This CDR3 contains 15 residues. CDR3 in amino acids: CASSSILAGGYEQYF. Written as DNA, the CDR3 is TGTGCCAGCAGTTCGATCCTAGCGGGGGGTTACGAGCAGTACTTC.

The CDR3: CASSVRGQGAHEQYF. The CDR3 bases are TGTGCCAGCAGTGTAAGGGGACAGGGGGCCCACGAGCAGTACTTC. The V call is TRBV27, the J call TRBJ2-7, with 12 bases aligning to TRBD1. CDR1 and CDR2 from the germline V gene are MNHEY and SMNVEV (reference sequence). With 5 bases clipped from V and 5 bases from J, the junction kept 7 bases outside the gene matches. This CDR3 is 15 amino acids long.

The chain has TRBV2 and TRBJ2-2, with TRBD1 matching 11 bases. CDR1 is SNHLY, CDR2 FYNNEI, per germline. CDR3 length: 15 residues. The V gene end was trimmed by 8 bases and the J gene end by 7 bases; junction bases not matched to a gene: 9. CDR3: CASCLGTGGIGELFF. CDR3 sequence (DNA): TGTGCCAGCTGTTTGGGGACAGGGGGAATCGGGGAGCTGTTTTTT.

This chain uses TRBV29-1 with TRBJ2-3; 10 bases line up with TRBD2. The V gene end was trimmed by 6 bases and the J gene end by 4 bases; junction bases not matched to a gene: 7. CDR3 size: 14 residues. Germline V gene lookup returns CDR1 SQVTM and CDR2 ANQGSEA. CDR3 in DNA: TGCAGCGTACCCCCAGCGGGGGGGCCAGATACGCAGTATTTT. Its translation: CSVPPAGGPDTQYF.

CDR3 DNA: TGTGCCAGCAGTTTCTCAGCGGGCAGCAAATACGAGCAGTACTTC. Translated, it gives CASSFSAGSKYEQYF. The genes are TRBV6-5 and TRBJ2-7; D is perhaps TRBD2 (6 bases). The CDR3 has 15 amino acids. The germline V gene has CDR1 MNHEY and CDR2 SVGAGI. V shed 4 bases and J shed 4 bases, with 17 bases lying between them.

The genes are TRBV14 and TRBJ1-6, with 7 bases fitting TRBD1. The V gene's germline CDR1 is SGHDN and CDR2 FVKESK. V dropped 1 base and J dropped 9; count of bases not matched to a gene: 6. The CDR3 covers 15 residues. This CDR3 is CASSQVRGLGSPLHF. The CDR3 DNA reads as TGTGCCAGCAGCCAAGTGAGGGGGCTGGGTTCACCCCTCCACTTT.

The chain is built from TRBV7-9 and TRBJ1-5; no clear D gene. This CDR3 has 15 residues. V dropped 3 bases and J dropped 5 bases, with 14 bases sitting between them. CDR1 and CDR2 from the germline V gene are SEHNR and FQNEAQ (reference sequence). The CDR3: CASSFAGEPYQPQHF. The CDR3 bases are TGTGCCAGCAGCTTTGCTGGGGAACCCTATCAGCCCCAGCATTTT.

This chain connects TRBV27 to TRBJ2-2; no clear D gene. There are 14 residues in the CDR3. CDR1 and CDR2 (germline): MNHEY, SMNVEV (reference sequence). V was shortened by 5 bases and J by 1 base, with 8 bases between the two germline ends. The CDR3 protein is CASSRAGNTGELFF. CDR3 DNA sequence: TGTGCCAGCAGTCGGGCAGGGAACACCGGGGAGCTGTTTTTT.

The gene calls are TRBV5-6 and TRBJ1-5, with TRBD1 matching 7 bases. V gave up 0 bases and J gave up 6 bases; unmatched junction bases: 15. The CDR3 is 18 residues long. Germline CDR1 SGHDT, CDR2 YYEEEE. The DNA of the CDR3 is TGTGCCAGCAGCTTGGGACAGGGCTTTCTGGGTTTGGGTCAGCCCCAGCATTTT. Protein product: CASSLGQGFLGLGQPQHF. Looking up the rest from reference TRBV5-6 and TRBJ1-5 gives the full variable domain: DAGVTQSPTHLIKTRGQQVTLRCSPKSGHDTVSWYQQALGQGPQFIFQYYEEEERQRGNFPDRFSGHQFPNYSSELNVNALLLGDSALYLCASSLGQGFLGLGQPQHFGDGTRLSIL.

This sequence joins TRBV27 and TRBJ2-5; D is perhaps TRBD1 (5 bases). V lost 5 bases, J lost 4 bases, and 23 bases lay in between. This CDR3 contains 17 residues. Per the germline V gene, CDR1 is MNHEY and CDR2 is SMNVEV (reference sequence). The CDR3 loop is CASSLSPRQGARETQYF. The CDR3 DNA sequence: TGTGCCAGCAGTCTCTCCCCCCGGCAGGGTGCAAGAGAGACCCAGTACTTC.